Shown below are 12 T cell receptor beta chains from a single sample sequenced in a study of identical twins. One entry per CDR3 protein, called by TCRdb with MiXCR from the 5' RACE reads. The sample has some 900,000 distinct CDR3 sequences, over 9% seen once. This same sample was also taken into another study, of yellow fever vaccine responses in identical twins.

The specimen sequenced was PBMCs. Every receptor here comes from a woman in her late teens or twenties in good health.

This clonotype occurred many times. CDR3 bases: TGTGCCACCCACGGGACTAGCTCCTACAATGAGCAGTTCTTC. Protein sequence: CATHGTSSYNEQFF. V usage is TRBV15 and J usage is TRBJ2-1, with TRBD2 matching 8 bases. V lost 8 bases to trimming and J lost 0 bases; unmatched junction nucleotides: 3. The CDR3 spans 14 residues. Germline V lookup: CDR1 LNHNV, CDR2 YYDKDF (reference sequence).

There are a few counts of this clonotype. V and J are TRBV11-1 and TRBJ2-1; TRBD2 agrees at 7 bases. Per germline, CDR1 SGHAT and CDR2 FQDESV (reference sequence). The CDR3 consists of 19 residues. V lost 5 bases and J lost 3; bases outside the gene matches: 19. CDR3 in DNA: TGTGCCAGCAGCGGCCCGGGGACTATAAAGATAAGGGACTACAATGAGCAGTTCTTC. This sequence encodes CASSGPGTIKIRDYNEQFF.

This clonotype was seen more than once but under ten times. The rearrangement joins TRBV2 to TRBJ2-7; D uncertain. Looked up from germline, CDR1 is SNHLY and CDR2 is FYNNEI. This CDR3 comprises 12 residues. V lost 8 bases, J lost 4 bases, and 12 bases lay in between. In nucleotides, the CDR3 is TGTGCCAGCCCGTCTTCAAGTTACGAGCAGTACGTC. Amino acid sequence: CASPSSSYEQYV.

This clonotype was observed at least ten times. The V and J genes are TRBV6-5 and TRBJ1-1; D is unclear. V gave up 0 bases and J gave up 6 bases, with 8 bases separating them. The length of the CDR3 is 13 residues. CDR1 MNHEY and CDR2 SVGAGI come from the germline V gene. CDR3 loop: CASSYSEVAEAFF. The CDR3 nucleotides read TGTGCCAGCAGTTACTCGGAGGTGGCTGAAGCTTTCTTT.

The V and J genes are TRBV11-1 and TRBJ2-1, with 9 bases aligning to TRBD2. Germline V CDR1 and CDR2: SGHAT, FQDESV (reference sequence). Trimming removed 7 bases from V and 0 bases from J; junction bases left unmatched: 22. The CDR3 has 21 amino acids. The CDR3, as DNA: TGTGCCAGCAACATACTCCGGGACAGTCGAAATAGCGGGAGCTCCTACAATGAGCAGTTCTTC. Encoded protein: CASNILRDSRNSGSSYNEQFF. Looking up the rest from reference TRBV11-1 and TRBJ2-1 gives the full variable domain: EAEVAQSPRYKITEKSQAVAFWCDPISGHATLYWYRQILGQGPELLVQFQDESVVDDSQLPKDRFSAERLKGVDSTLKIQPAELGDSAMYLCASNILRDSRNSGSSYNEQFFGPGTRLTVL.

This clonotype was seen ten or more times. This rearrangement joins TRBV4-1 to TRBJ2-1; 8 bases match TRBD2. The CDR3 length is 17 residues. CDR1 is MGHRA, CDR2 YSYEKL, per germline. V was clipped by 4 bases and J by 4 bases; unmatched bases: 12. CDR3 amino acids: CASSRTTGTRKYNEQFF. CDR3 bases: TGCGCCAGCAGCCGCACCACCGGGACTAGGAAATACAATGAGCAGTTCTTC.

Only a few counts were recorded for this clonotype. The chain has TRBV7-9 and TRBJ2-1, with D perhaps assigned TRBD1 or TRBD2 (5 bases each). V lost 4 bases to trimming and J lost 7 bases, with 14 bases between them. Germline CDR1 reads SEHNR; CDR2 reads FQNEAQ (reference sequence). The CDR3 is 14 residues long. The CDR3, as DNA: TGTGCCAGCAGCTATCCCACGGGGCAGAATGAGCAGTTCTTC. As protein: CASSYPTGQNEQFF.

This clonotype turned up a few times. The chain joins TRBV7-8 to TRBJ2-3, with TRBD2 matching over 11 bases. V lost 1 base and J lost 3; bases outside the gene matches: 9. Germline loops: CDR1 SGHVS, CDR2 FQNEAQ. The CDR3 consists of 18 residues. CDR3: CASSLGPTSGSWTDTQYF. In nucleotides, the CDR3 is TGTGCCAGCAGCTTAGGCCCCACTAGCGGGAGTTGGACAGATACGCAGTATTTT.

This clonotype was detected a few times. This chain connects TRBV12-3 or TRBV12-4 to TRBJ1-2; 7 positions match TRBD1. V trimming: 3 bases; J trimming: 6 bases; junction bases outside the gene matches: 4. The CDR3 sequence is 13 residues long. The CDR3 region has the DNA TGTGCCAGCAGTTTCACAGGGGAGAATGGCTACACCTTC. Amino acid sequence: CASSFTGENGYTF.

This clonotype has more than one count but fewer than ten. The gene calls are TRBV2 and TRBJ2-2; D could derive from TRBD1 or TRBD2 (5 bases each). CDR3 size: 17 residues. From germline, CDR1 is SNHLY and CDR2 FYNNEI. The V gene lost 8 bases and the J gene lost 0 bases, with 19 bases spanning the gap. In DNA form, the CDR3 reads TGTGCCAGCCCCCGGGACGGCATAACGTCGAACACCGGGGAGCTGTTTTTT. Protein sequence: CASPRDGITSNTGELFF.

DNA of the CDR3: TGTGCCAGCAGTTTCCTTCTGAGAAATAGCGAGCAGTACTTC. Encoded protein: CASSFLLRNSEQYF. This chain connects TRBV28 to TRBJ2-7; no clear D gene. The CDR3 runs to 14 residues. Germline V gives CDR1 MDHEN, CDR2 SYDVKM. The V gene lost 3 bases and the J gene lost 6 bases, with 15 bases spanning the gap.

V is TRBV12-3 or TRBV12-4 and J is TRBJ2-5; 7 bases line up with TRBD1. V lost 5 bases to trimming and J lost 5 bases; unmatched junction nucleotides: 8. CDR3 length: 14 residues. CDR3 region: CASSPGTEKETQYF. CDR3 coding DNA: TGTGCCAGCAGTCCCGGGACAGAGAAGGAGACCCAGTACTTC.